The 30 T cell receptor beta chains below come from one sample, sequenced in a study of CD8 T cells in ankylosing spondylitis (TCRdb year 2017). Receptor libraries were prepared by 5' RACE. The listed sequencing device is Illumina HiSeq 2500. TCRdb redid the processing of the public reads, applying fastp at Q25 and MiXCR, and retained in-frame beta chains. Records with the same CDR3 protein are collapsed into one entry carrying the most frequent genes and DNA. The sample includes around 210,000 distinct CDR3 sequences, with roughly 8% observed a single time. The ten most abundant clones make up 4.5% to 5% of the sample. Sequenced: blood, either unsorted or a sorted T cell fraction (not recorded which). Receptors were obtained from a female donor with ankylosing spondylitis or in good health (not recorded which).

This clonotype was detected many times. The chain is built from TRBV5-1 and TRBJ1-2; D possibly corresponds to TRBD1 (6 bases). Germline loops: CDR1 SGHRS, CDR2 YFSETQ. The V end was cut by 4 bases, the J end by 5 bases, with 12 bases between. This CDR3 is 13 amino acids long. The chain's CDR3 is CASSRQVEYGYTF. In DNA, the CDR3 is TGCGCCAGCAGCCGACAGGTGGAATATGGCTACACCTTC.

In this sample, this clonotype turned up a few times. This chain joins TRBV4-3 and TRBJ2-1; 8 positions agree with TRBD2. V shed 0 bases and J 5 bases; nucleotides not matched to a gene: 6. The CDR3 loop spans 16 amino acids. Per germline, CDR1 LGHNA and CDR2 YSLEER. CDR3 residues: CASSQDASGLHNEQFF. CDR3 nucleotides: TGCGCCAGCAGCCAAGATGCTAGCGGGCTTCACAATGAGCAGTTCTTC.

Concerning this clonotype itself: Mismatch with germline at one junction end may stem from a read error. The genes are TRBV6-1 and TRBJ2-3; possible D gene TRBD2, 6 bases. This CDR3 has 14 amino acids. The germline gives CDR1 MNHNS, CDR2 SASEGT. CDR3 sequence reads: CVSRTGTSTDTQYF. The CDR3 DNA is TGTGTCAGCAGGACCGGGACTAGCACAGATACGCAGTATTTT.

At least ten counts were recorded for this clonotype. The rearrangement uses TRBV18 and TRBJ1-1, with no clear D. Trimming removed 3 bases from V and 7 bases from J, with 12 bases in between. From germline, CDR1 is KGHSH and CDR2 LQKENI. The CDR3 sequence is 13 residues long. The CDR3 loop is CASSPLKDGEAFF. The CDR3 DNA reads as TGTGCCAGCTCACCTTTAAAAGACGGTGAAGCTTTCTTT.

Comment on this clonotype: A much larger clone lies one base from this, so it may be a read error. The chain couples TRBV5-6 to TRBJ2-7; D uncertain. This CDR3 spans 13 amino acids. CDR1 is SGHDT, CDR2 YYEEEE, per germline. In DNA, the CDR3 is TGTACCAGCAGCTTGGTGTTCAGCTACGAGCAGTACTTC. Translation gives CTSSLVFSYEQYF.

In this sample, this clonotype turned up many times. The chain carries TRBV5-1 and TRBJ2-1, with a tentative D call TRBD1 (7 bases). Germline V gives CDR1 SGHRS, CDR2 YFSETQ. This CDR3 has 13 amino acids. Deletions cut 3 bases from V and 8 bases from J, with 12 bases between. The CDR3 sequence is CASSWRGQDEQFF. The DNA of the CDR3 is TGCGCCAGCAGCTGGAGGGGGCAGGATGAGCAGTTCTTC. The whole variable domain, remainder taken from reference TRBV5-1 and TRBJ2-1, is KAGVTQTPRYLIKTRGQQVTLSCSPISGHRSVSWYQQTPGQGLQFLFEYFSETQRNKGNFPGRFSGRQFSNSRSEMNVSTLELGDSALYLCASSWRGQDEQFFGPGTRLTVL.

This clonotype was counted many times. Sequence at one end of the junction differs from germline and may be a read error. The chain combines TRBV12-3 or TRBV12-4 with TRBJ2-1, with 7 positions matching TRBD1. This CDR3 is built from 13 residues. The CDR3, as DNA: TGTGCCAGCAGTTTGGGGACAGACAATGAGCGGTTCTTC. This encodes CASSLGTDNERFF.

This clonotype was observed a few times. The chain uses TRBV5-4 and TRBJ2-1; 9 nucleotides agree with TRBD1. The J segment lost 7 bases and the V segment lost 3 bases, leaving 14 bases of the junction unmatched. The V gene's germline CDR1 is SGHNT and CDR2 YYREEE (reference sequence). The CDR3 sequence is 17 residues long. CDR3 amino acids: CASSSGYRDRVMNEQFF. In nucleotides, the CDR3 is TGTGCCAGCAGCTCGGGGTACCGGGACAGGGTAATGAATGAGCAGTTCTTC.

In this sample, this clonotype turned up many times. This rearrangement joins TRBV9 to TRBJ1-1, with D possibly TRBD1 on 5 matching bases. Germline V gene sequence: CDR1 SGDLS, CDR2 YYNGEE. The length of the CDR3 is 13 residues. Trimming cost V 4 bases and J 5 bases, with 12 bases left between them. The CDR3 is CASSSPGGTEAFF. The CDR3 DNA follows: TGTGCCAGCAGCTCCCCGGGGGGGACTGAAGCTTTCTTT.

This clonotype was recorded at least ten times. The chain joins TRBV20-1 to TRBJ2-5, with D possibly being TRBD1 (6 bases). Germline CDR1 reads DFQATT; CDR2 reads SNEGSKA (reference sequence). This CDR3 is 14 amino acids long. V lost 0 bases to trimming and J lost 5 bases, with 13 bases between them. For the CDR3, the DNA is TGCAGTGCTAGAGATGACACAGGGTTCGAGACCCAGTACTTC. The encoded protein is CSARDDTGFETQYF.

This clonotype was detected only a few times. The rearrangement links TRBV19 to TRBJ1-5, with 9 positions matching TRBD1. The germline V gene has CDR1 LNHDA and CDR2 SQIVND (reference sequence). V shed 8 bases and J 2 bases; nucleotides not matched to a gene: 13. This CDR3 is 17 amino acids long. CDR3 residues: CASSPTQGAIGNQPQHF. The DNA of the CDR3 is TGTGCCAGTTCCCCGACACAGGGGGCGATAGGCAATCAGCCCCAGCATTTT.

This clonotype was found many times. V gene TRBV5-1 combines with J gene TRBJ1-3; 10 bases align to TRBD1. Germline V gene data show CDR1 as SGHRS and CDR2 as YFSETQ. V shed 3 bases, J shed 2 bases, and the junction held 5 bases outside the gene matches. CDR3 size: 16 residues. The CDR3 protein is CASSSAGTGAGNTIYF. The CDR3 DNA reads as TGCGCCAGCAGCTCCGCGGGGACAGGGGCTGGAAACACCATATATTTT.

This clonotype was recorded at least ten times. The rearrangement uses TRBV28 and TRBJ1-2; D not resolved. The ends were cut back, 6 bases at V and 7 bases at J, with 6 bases in the middle. The CDR3 consists of 10 residues. CDR1 MDHEN and CDR2 SYDVKM come from the germline V gene. In nucleotides, the CDR3 is TGTGCCAGCAGACTGATTGGCTACACCTTC. It is translated as CASRLIGYTF.

This clonotype was observed many times. The junction differs from germline at one of its ends, possibly a read error. The rearrangement joins TRBV12-3 or TRBV12-4 to TRBJ1-5, with 9 bases that match TRBD1. The CDR3 covers 15 residues. CDR3 bases: TGTGCCAGCAGTACGACGGACAGGGGCAAACAGCCCCAGCATTTT. Protein sequence: CASSTTDRGKQPQHF.

There are many counts of this clonotype. The J gene is TRBJ2-1, the V gene TRBV7-2, with 10 bases matching TRBD2. With V trimmed by 7 bases and J by 2 bases, 11 bases remained unmatched. Germline V gene lookup returns CDR1 SGHTA and CDR2 FQGNSA. The length of the CDR3 is 17 residues. CDR3 amino acids: CASTTGTSGITYNEQFF. As DNA, the CDR3 is TGTGCCAGCACCACTGGTACTAGCGGGATCACCTACAATGAGCAGTTCTTC.

This clonotype was recorded many times. The genes are TRBV10-3 and TRBJ2-1; 7 bases agree with TRBD2. CDR1 and CDR2 from the germline V gene are ENHRY and SYGVKD. CDR3 length: 16 residues. The V segment lost 0 bases and the J segment 1 base; nucleotides outside the gene matches: 3. CDR3: CAISESMGGSYNEQFF. CDR3 nucleotides: TGTGCCATCAGTGAGTCGATGGGAGGGTCCTACAATGAGCAGTTCTTC.

This clonotype was detected many times. The chain has TRBV20-1 and TRBJ1-1; the D is unclear. Per germline, CDR1 DFQATT and CDR2 SNEGSKA (reference sequence). Trimming stripped 0 bases from V and 11 bases from J, with 22 bases between. The CDR3 loop spans 15 amino acids. In DNA form, the CDR3 reads TGCAGTGCTAGAGATAGTGGGAACAGCTGGCTGTCGGCTTTCTTT. Its protein is CSARDSGNSWLSAFF.

In this sample, this clonotype turned up many times. V is TRBV5-1 and J is TRBJ2-7, with TRBD1 matching 9 bases. The CDR3 extends over 15 amino acids. With 2 bases clipped from V and 5 bases from J, the junction kept 8 bases outside the gene matches. Germline V gene data show CDR1 as SGHRS and CDR2 as YFSETQ. The CDR3 protein is CASSFGTGGFDEQYF. The CDR3 region has the DNA TGCGCCAGCAGCTTCGGAACAGGGGGCTTCGACGAGCAGTACTTC. The full variable domain, rest sourced from reference TRBV5-1 and TRBJ2-7, is KAGVTQTPRYLIKTRGQQVTLSCSPISGHRSVSWYQQTPGQGLQFLFEYFSETQRNKGNFPGRFSGRQFSNSRSEMNVSTLELGDSALYLCASSFGTGGFDEQYFGPGTRLTVT.

This clonotype was observed many times. The chain joins TRBV12-3 or TRBV12-4 to TRBJ2-4; D may correspond to TRBD1 or TRBD2 (5 bases each). The CDR3 is made up of 14 amino acids. Trimming shortened V by 7 bases and J by 8 bases, and 18 bases separated the two germline ends. The CDR3 nucleotides read TGTGCCAGCACAAAGGCCAGGGAGTACGACATTCAGTACTTC. Amino acid sequence: CASTKAREYDIQYF.

At least ten counts were recorded for this clonotype. The CDR3, as DNA: TGCGCCAGCAGCTTGGACCTCGGGAAGGGCTACACCTTC. The encoded protein is CASSLDLGKGYTF. The rearrangement joins TRBV5-1 to TRBJ1-2, with unresolved D. The length of the CDR3 is 13 residues. Looked up from germline, CDR1 is SGHRS and CDR2 is YFSETQ. V lost 0 bases and J 8 bases, leaving 11 bases between the germline ends.

This clonotype was detected many times. The V call is TRBV14, the J call TRBJ2-2, with TRBD2 matching over 8 bases. V shed 3 bases and J 3 bases; nucleotides not matched to a gene: 6. Germline CDR1 and CDR2: SGHDN and FVKESK. The length of the CDR3 is 16 residues. In nucleotides, the CDR3 is TGTGCCAGCAGCCAGGAGAGGACTAGCTACACCGGGGAGCTGTTTTTT. Encoded protein: CASSQERTSYTGELFF.

This clonotype was seen repeatedly, ten times or more. This rearrangement joins TRBV3-1 to TRBJ2-2, with D maybe TRBD2 (6 bases). Germline V gene sequence: CDR1 LGHDT, CDR2 YNNKEL (reference sequence). The CDR3 runs 14 residues. The V end was cut by 4 bases, the J end by 7 bases, with 13 bases between. CDR3 DNA sequence: TGTGCCAGCAGCCGGGTCGGGAGCGGCGGGGAGCTGTTTTTT. This sequence encodes CASSRVGSGGELFF. Supplemented by reference TRBV3-1 and TRBJ2-2, the full variable domain reads DTAVSQTPKYLVTQMGNDKSIKCEQNLGHDTMYWYKQDSKKFLKIMFSYNNKELIINETVPNRFSPKSPDKAHLNLHINSLELGDSAVYFCASSRVGSGGELFFGEGSRLTVL.

This clonotype was observed at least ten times. The J gene is TRBJ2-1, the V gene TRBV4-3, with 8 bases that match TRBD1. V was clipped by 0 bases and J by 8 bases; unmatched bases: 18. Germline CDR1 LGHNA, CDR2 YSLEER. The CDR3 is 19 residues long. CDR3 in amino acids: CASSQDRVPRTGIFHEQFF. CDR3 nucleotide sequence: TGCGCCAGCAGCCAAGATAGAGTTCCTCGGACAGGGATTTTCCATGAGCAGTTCTTC.

This clonotype has a count of ten or more. The V gene is TRBV5-1, the J gene TRBJ2-1; D possibly matches TRBD1 or TRBD2 (5 bases each). V lost 4 bases and J lost 0, with 17 bases in between. This CDR3 spans 17 amino acids. CDR1 SGHRS and CDR2 YFSETQ come from the germline V gene. CDR3 loop: CASSTSRGRSSYNEQFF. The CDR3 DNA reads as TGCGCCAGCAGCACGTCGAGGGGCAGAAGCTCCTACAATGAGCAGTTCTTC.

The table lists this clonotype with many counts. V is TRBV4-2 and J is TRBJ1-6; D possibly corresponds to TRBD1 (5 bases). The CDR3 contains 16 residues. Germline V CDR1 and CDR2: LGHNA, YNFKEQ. V lost 4 bases to trimming and J lost 9 bases, with 19 bases between them. The CDR3 DNA follows: TGTGCCAGCAGCCCGAAGGGGTATGGGGCGGGTTCACCCCTCCACTTT. It yields the protein CASSPKGYGAGSPLHF.

Many counts were recorded for this clonotype. The chain uses TRBV29-1 and TRBJ2-7; D uncertain. The CDR3 covers 11 residues. Germline CDR1 is SQVTM and CDR2 is ANQGSEA. The V and J ends lost 7 bases and 2 bases respectively, with 9 bases between them. The CDR3 here is CSATLAYEQYF. The CDR3 DNA reads as TGCAGCGCTACCTTGGCCTACGAGCAGTACTTC.

This clonotype showed up many times. The chain has TRBV19 and TRBJ2-7, with D possibly matching TRBD1 (6 bases). The CDR3 is 15 amino acids. Trimming left V 5 bases short and J 0 bases short, with 14 bases between. Germline CDR1 is LNHDA and CDR2 is SQIVND (reference sequence). The DNA of the CDR3 is TGTGCCAGTAGTTCGGGACACCCGAGCTCCTACGAGCAGTACTTC. Translation gives CASSSGHPSSYEQYF.

This clonotype was seen repeatedly, ten times or more. V and J are TRBV18 and TRBJ2-7; D is unresolved. This CDR3 spans 13 amino acids. V was pared by 2 bases and J by 7 bases, with 12 bases between. The germline V gene has CDR1 KGHSH and CDR2 LQKENI. CDR3 in amino acids: CASSPGASGEQYF. CDR3 coding DNA: TGTGCCAGCTCACCAGGAGCCTCCGGTGAGCAGTACTTC.

The chain uses TRBV4-3 and TRBJ2-3, with a tentative D call TRBD2 (5 bases). The CDR3 loop spans 15 amino acids. Germline CDR1 and CDR2: LGHNA and YSLEER. Trimming took 4 bases from V and 6 from J, leaving 17 bases between them. The CDR3 loop reads CASSPGGRPPDTQYF. The DNA of the CDR3 is TGCGCCAGCAGCCCCGGAGGCAGACCGCCGGATACGCAGTATTTT.

This clonotype occurred many times. J is TRBJ2-7 and V is TRBV27; D possibly corresponds to TRBD2 (5 bases). V was cut by 3 bases and J by 4 bases, with 13 bases left in between. Germline V CDR1 and CDR2: MNHEY, SMNVEV (reference sequence). This CDR3 contains 14 residues. Written as DNA, the CDR3 is TGTGCCAGCAGTTTCTTGAGAGGGTCTTACGAGCAGTACTTC. Protein sequence: CASSFLRGSYEQYF.